The present T cell receptor (beta chain) was sequenced within a study of identical twins. This CDR3 has 13 amino acids. Trimming at V came to 10 bases and at J to 7 bases, leaving 7 bases not matched to a gene. A universal primer binding site was introduced by template switching. The final cDNA contained unique molecular identifiers. TCRdb analysed the 5' RACE reads with MiXCR anew, one entry per CDR3 protein. The sample records over 550,000 distinct CDR3 sequences, roughly 7.1% being singletons. This clonotype was counted many times. These data were also filed under a second study, of yellow fever vaccine responses in identical twins.

Sequenced input: PBMCs. This sequence joins TRBV12-3 or TRBV12-4 and TRBJ1-4; 9 nucleotides align to TRBD1. The TCR was taken from a woman in her late teens or twenties in good health. The CDR3 protein is CATGQGRGEKLFF. The CDR3 DNA sequence: TGTGCCACAGGACAGGGGAGGGGTGAAAAACTGTTTTTT.